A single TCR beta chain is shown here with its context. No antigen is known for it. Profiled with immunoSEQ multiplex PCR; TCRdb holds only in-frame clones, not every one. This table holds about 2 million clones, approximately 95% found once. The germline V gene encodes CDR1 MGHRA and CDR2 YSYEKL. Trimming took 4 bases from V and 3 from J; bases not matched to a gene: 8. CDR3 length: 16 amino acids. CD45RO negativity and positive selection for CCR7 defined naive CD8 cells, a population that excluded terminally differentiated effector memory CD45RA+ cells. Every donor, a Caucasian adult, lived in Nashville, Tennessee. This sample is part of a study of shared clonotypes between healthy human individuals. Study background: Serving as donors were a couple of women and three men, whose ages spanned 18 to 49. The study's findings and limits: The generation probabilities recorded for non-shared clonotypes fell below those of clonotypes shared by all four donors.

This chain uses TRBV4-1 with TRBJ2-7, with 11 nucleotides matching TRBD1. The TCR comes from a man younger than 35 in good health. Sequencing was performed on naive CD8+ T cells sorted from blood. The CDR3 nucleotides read TGCGCCAGCAGCCCAGAGCCGGGACAGGGGGACTACGAGCAGTACTTC. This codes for CASSPEPGQGDYEQYF.